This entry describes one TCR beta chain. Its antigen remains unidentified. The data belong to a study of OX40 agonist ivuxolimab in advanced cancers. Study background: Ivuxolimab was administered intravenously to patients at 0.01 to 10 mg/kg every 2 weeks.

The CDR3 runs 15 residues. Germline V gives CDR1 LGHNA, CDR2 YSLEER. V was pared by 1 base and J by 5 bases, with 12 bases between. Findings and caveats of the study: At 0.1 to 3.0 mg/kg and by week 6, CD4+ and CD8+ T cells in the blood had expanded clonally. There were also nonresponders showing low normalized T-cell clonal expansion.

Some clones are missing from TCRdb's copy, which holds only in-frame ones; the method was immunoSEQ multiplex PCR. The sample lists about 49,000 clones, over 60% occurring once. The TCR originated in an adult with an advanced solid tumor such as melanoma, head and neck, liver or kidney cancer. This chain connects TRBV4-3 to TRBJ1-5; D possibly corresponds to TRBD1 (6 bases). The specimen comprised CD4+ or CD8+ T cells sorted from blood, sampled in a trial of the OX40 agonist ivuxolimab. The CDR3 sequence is CASSQGAGADQPQHF. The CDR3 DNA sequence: TGCGCCAGCAGCCAAGGTGCAGGGGCTGATCAGCCCCAGCATTTT.